This record covers a single T cell receptor (beta chain). The antigen is not known. TCRdb re-analysed the reads in MiXCR, keeping a single row per CDR3 protein. The table shows approximately 1,000,000 distinct CDR3 sequences, with approximately 32% occurring only once. This sample was included in a study of T cell repertoires in cytomegalovirus infection. The clonotype originates from a human donor in good health (CMV status not recorded). Some clones in this sample may be carry-over from other donors' samples. Sequenced material: cultured CD8+ T cells from PBMCs, taken from culture after CMV antigen stimulation.

The CDR3, as DNA: TGTGCCAGCAAAATGGACCTTTGGAATGAGCAGTTCTTC. Translated, it gives CASKMDLWNEQFF. The V gene is TRBV6-5, the J gene TRBJ2-1; no definite D call. This CDR3 is built from 13 residues. The ends were cut back, 7 bases at V and 7 bases at J, with 14 bases in the middle. CDR1 MNHEY and CDR2 SVGAGI come from the germline V gene.